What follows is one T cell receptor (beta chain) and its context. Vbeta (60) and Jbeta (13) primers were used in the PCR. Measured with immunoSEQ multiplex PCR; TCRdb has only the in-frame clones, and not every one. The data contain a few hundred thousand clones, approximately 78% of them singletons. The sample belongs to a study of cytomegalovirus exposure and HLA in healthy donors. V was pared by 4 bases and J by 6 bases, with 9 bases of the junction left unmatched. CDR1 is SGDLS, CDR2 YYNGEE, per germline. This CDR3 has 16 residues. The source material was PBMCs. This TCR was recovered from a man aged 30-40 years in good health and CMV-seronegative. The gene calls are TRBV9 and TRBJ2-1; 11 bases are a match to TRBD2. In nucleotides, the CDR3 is TGTGCCAGCAGCTCTAGCGGGGGGAATGTCGGCAATGAGCAGTTCTTC. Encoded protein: CASSSSGGNVGNEQFF.